The 25 T cell receptor beta chains reported below all come from one sample, sequenced in a study of blood T cell repertoires in COVID-19. Repertoires were generated with immunoSEQ multiplex PCR, while TCRdb's copy carries only in-frame clones and drops some. The table lists around 260,000 clones, approximately 85% of them singletons, with 0.87% in the top ten. Specimen: peripheral blood. The receptors shown here come from a human donor with COVID-19, enrolled during active disease. The donor label of this sample is uncertain.

The chain joins TRBV19 to TRBJ1-5; maybe TRBD1 (6 bases). There are 17 residues in the CDR3. CDR1 and CDR2 from the germline V gene are LNHDA and SQIVND (reference sequence). With 4 bases removed from V and 2 bases from J, the gap between germline ends came to 18 bases. The CDR3 spells CASSTAKQGRGNQPQHF. The DNA of the CDR3 is TGTGCCAGTAGTACCGCTAAACAGGGCCGAGGCAATCAGCCCCAGCATTTT.

V and J are TRBV30 and TRBJ2-7; no clear D. With 3 bases removed from V and 6 bases from J, the gap between germline ends came to 12 bases. CDR1 and CDR2 from the germline V gene are GTSNPN and SVGIG (reference sequence). This CDR3 has 12 residues. The CDR3 sequence is CAWSALPGEQYF. The CDR3 DNA reads as TGTGCCTGGAGCGCACTTCCCGGCGAGCAGTACTTC.

The chain links TRBV15 to TRBJ2-5, with D unclear. Looked up from germline, CDR1 is LNHNV and CDR2 is YYDKDF (reference sequence). The CDR3 is 14 amino acids. Trimming removed 0 bases from V and 4 bases from J, with 9 bases in between. CDR3 in amino acids: CATSRDGVGETQYF. The CDR3 DNA is TGTGCCACCAGCAGAGATGGAGTGGGAGAGACCCAGTACTTC.

The chain joins TRBV5-1 to TRBJ2-6; 7 nucleotides match TRBD1. Germline V gives CDR1 SGHRS, CDR2 YFSETQ. The CDR3 has 19 amino acids. J lost 0 bases, V lost 0 bases, and 9 bases had no gene match. The CDR3 is CASSLGEGQHLSGANVLTF. The DNA of the CDR3 is TGCGCCAGCAGCTTGGGAGAGGGACAGCATCTCTCTGGGGCCAACGTCCTGACTTTC.

J is TRBJ1-1 and V is TRBV19; no reliable D call. The germline V gene encodes CDR1 LNHDA and CDR2 SQIVND (reference sequence). V lost 8 bases and J 5 bases, leaving 18 bases between the germline ends. The CDR3 totals 14 residues. CDR3 residues: CASSNGGSETEAFF. DNA for the CDR3: TGTGCCAGTTCTAACGGTGGGAGTGAGACTGAAGCTTTCTTT.

This sequence joins TRBV9 and TRBJ2-1; a weak D match, TRBD2 (6 bases). Germline CDR1 is SGDLS and CDR2 is YYNGEE. Trimming took off 0 bases at V and 6 bases at J, with 13 bases between the two ends. The CDR3 has 15 amino acids. The CDR3 DNA sequence: TGTGCCAGCAGCGTAGATGGGGGAGGTCTCAATGAGCAGTTCTTC. It is translated as CASSVDGGGLNEQFF.

The V call is TRBV5-1, the J call TRBJ2-7, with TRBD2 matching 16 bases. Germline V gene lookup returns CDR1 SGHRS and CDR2 YFSETQ. The CDR3 is 17 amino acids. V lost 4 bases to trimming and J lost 7 bases; unmatched junction nucleotides: 11. The CDR3 sequence: CASSGGLAGGMSEEQYF. The CDR3 DNA is TGCGCCAGCAGCGGGGGACTAGCGGGAGGGATGTCTGAGGAGCAGTACTTC.

The chain recombines TRBV29-1 with TRBJ2-2; TRBD2 matches at 9 bases. The length of the CDR3 is 14 residues. Germline V CDR1 and CDR2: SQVTM, ANQGSEA. After removal of 5 bases from V and 5 bases from J, the junction contained 6 bases not matched to a gene. CDR3 coding DNA: TGCAGCGTTCAGACTAGCGGACGAACCGGGGAGCTGTTTTTT. Its translation is CSVQTSGRTGELFF.

The chain combines TRBV29-1 with TRBJ1-1, with D unclear. Trimming shortened V by 2 bases and J by 0 bases, and 7 bases separated the two germline ends. The CDR3 consists of 13 residues. CDR1 and CDR2 (germline): SQVTM, ANQGSEA. The CDR3 sequence: CSVERRMNTEAFF. The CDR3 DNA reads as TGCAGCGTTGAACGGCGGATGAACACTGAAGCTTTCTTT.

The chain carries TRBV28 and TRBJ2-1; 12 bases are a match to TRBD2. Germline CDR1 is MDHEN and CDR2 is SYDVKM. The CDR3 spans 15 residues. The V segment lost 6 bases and the J segment 6 bases; nucleotides outside the gene matches: 6. The chain's CDR3 is CASRQTSGRPNEQFF. CDR3 nucleotide sequence: TGTGCCAGCAGGCAGACTAGCGGGAGACCCAATGAGCAGTTCTTC.

The count of this clone is one. The chain's CDR3 is CASSLDRATNEKLFF. DNA of the CDR3: TGTGCCAGCAGTCTTGACAGAGCAACTAATGAAAAACTGTTTTTT. This sequence joins TRBV28 and TRBJ1-4; D might be TRBD1 (5 bases). Trimming pared 5 bases from V and 0 bases from J, leaving 10 bases between. The CDR3 runs to 15 residues. Germline lookup yields CDR1 MDHEN and CDR2 SYDVKM.

The chain has TRBV12-3 or TRBV12-4 and TRBJ1-5; D is unclear. The CDR3 spans 13 residues. V dropped 1 base and J dropped 7 bases, with 8 bases sitting between them. As DNA, the CDR3 is TGTGCCAGCAGTTTAGGGGCCCGACAGCCCCAGCATTTT. It codes for CASSLGARQPQHF.

The chain carries TRBV7-9 and TRBJ1-1; D gene ambiguous. The germline gives CDR1 SEHNR, CDR2 FQNEAQ (reference sequence). With 3 bases removed from V and 0 bases from J, the gap between germline ends came to 11 bases. The CDR3 extends over 15 amino acids. CDR3 sequence (DNA): TGTGCCAGCAGCTTGGAGGGCACTATGAACACTGAAGCTTTCTTT. Amino acid sequence: CASSLEGTMNTEAFF.

CDR3 residues: CASSPVGVAGYTF. The CDR3, as DNA: TGTGCCAGCAGTCCCGTAGGGGTGGCTGGCTACACCTTC. The chain recombines TRBV12-3 or TRBV12-4 with TRBJ1-2; possible D gene TRBD1, 5 bases. Trimming took off 5 bases at V and 7 bases at J, with 14 bases between the two ends. This CDR3 has 13 residues.

The rearrangement links TRBV24-1 to TRBJ2-3; perhaps TRBD1 as D (5 bases). The V gene lost 4 bases and the J gene lost 4 bases, with 17 bases spanning the gap. Germline V gene lookup returns CDR1 KGHDR and CDR2 SFDVKD. CDR3 length equals 16 residues. The CDR3: CATSEPGQPTSDTQYF. The CDR3, as DNA: TGTGCCACCAGTGAACCAGGACAACCTACATCAGATACGCAGTATTTT.

The gene calls are TRBV2 and TRBJ2-2; 9 bases align to TRBD1. The germline V gene encodes CDR1 SNHLY and CDR2 FYNNEI. CDR3 length: 15 residues. The J segment lost 3 bases and the V segment lost 8 bases, leaving 7 bases of the junction unmatched. CDR3 DNA: TGTGCCAGCTTTCCGACAGGGGGGCACACCGGGGAGCTGTTTTTT. Encoded protein: CASFPTGGHTGELFF.

This chain links TRBV6-4 with TRBJ2-5, with no clear D. V gave up 4 bases and J gave up 4 bases, with 10 bases separating them. Per germline, CDR1 MRHNA and CDR2 SNTAGT. The CDR3 contains 13 residues. This CDR3 is CASSGNSGETQYF. CDR3 DNA sequence: TGTGCCAGCAGTGGTAACTCAGGAGAGACCCAGTACTTC.

The gene calls are TRBV9 and TRBJ1-1, with D perhaps matching TRBD1 (6 bases). There are 17 residues in the CDR3. V lost 3 bases, J lost 0 bases, and 18 bases lay in between. CDR1 is SGDLS and CDR2 is YYNGEE in the germline V gene. Here the CDR3 DNA reads TGTGCCAGCAGCGGACCCCGGGACATCCTTTTGAACACTGAAGCTTTCTTT. This translates into CASSGPRDILLNTEAFF.

The genes are TRBV3-1 (or the pseudogene TRBV3-2) and TRBJ2-5, with 12 bases lining up with TRBD2. Trimming at V came to 5 bases and at J to 5 bases, leaving 9 bases not matched to a gene. Germline V lookup: CDR1 LGHDT, CDR2 YNNKEL (reference sequence). The CDR3 consists of 16 residues. This chain's CDR3 is CASSETSGSPGETQYF. CDR3 in DNA: TGTGCCAGCAGCGAGACTAGCGGGAGCCCCGGGGAGACCCAGTACTTC.

The DNA for the CDR3 is TGTGCCAGCTCGACCGGGACAGGGATATACGAGCAGTACTTC. Translation gives CASSTGTGIYEQYF. The genes are TRBV18 and TRBJ2-7, with 9 bases fitting TRBD1. With V trimmed by 6 bases and J by 4 bases, 7 bases remained unmatched. The CDR3 runs to 14 residues. Germline V gene sequence: CDR1 KGHSH, CDR2 LQKENI.

This clone appeared once. The J gene is TRBJ2-7, the V gene TRBV15; 8 bases fit TRBD2. With V trimmed by 3 bases and J by 3 bases, 10 bases remained unmatched. Per the germline V gene, CDR1 is LNHNV and CDR2 is YYDKDF (reference sequence). The CDR3 runs to 16 residues. The CDR3 loop reads CATSSGLAGDLYEQYF. CDR3 nucleotide sequence: TGTGCCACCAGCAGTGGACTAGCCGGGGACCTCTACGAGCAGTACTTC.

The chain has TRBV4-1 and TRBJ1-1, with D tentatively TRBD1 (6 bases). The CDR3 sequence is 14 residues long. CDR1 and CDR2 (germline): MGHRA, YSYEKL. Trimming left V 2 bases short and J 3 bases short, with 10 bases between. Written as DNA, the CDR3 is TGCGCCAGCAGCCAACCGGGACAACACACTGAAGCTTTCTTT. It is translated as CASSQPGQHTEAFF.

The chain is built from TRBV7-2 and TRBJ1-5, with 7 bases that match TRBD1. The germline V gene has CDR1 SGHTA and CDR2 FQGNSA. Unmatched junction bases numbered 6, after V lost 5 bases and J lost 5 bases. CDR3 length: 14 residues. This CDR3 is CASSARQGYQPQHF. The DNA of the CDR3 is TGTGCCAGCAGCGCCCGACAGGGATATCAGCCCCAGCATTTT.

CDR3 sequence: CASSTRRGSYEQYF. The CDR3 coding sequence is TGTGCCAGCAGCACCAGGAGAGGGTCCTACGAGCAGTACTTC. V gene TRBV7-2 combines with J gene TRBJ2-7, with D tentatively TRBD2 (5 bases). Trimming removed 5 bases at V and 1 base at J, with 12 bases between. Germline V gene data show CDR1 as SGHTA and CDR2 as FQGNSA. The CDR3 runs to 14 residues.

This chain uses TRBV27 with TRBJ1-1; 7 bases agree with TRBD1. CDR1 and CDR2 from the germline V gene are MNHEY and SMNVEV (reference sequence). V was clipped by 6 bases and J by 0 bases; unmatched bases: 7. The CDR3 length is 15 residues. The CDR3 protein is CASSNRGLMNTEAFF. CDR3 coding DNA: TGTGCCAGCAGCAACAGGGGACTGATGAACACTGAAGCTTTCTTT.